This entry lists 11 T cell receptor beta chains sequenced from one sample in a study of siplizumab effects on memory and regulatory T cells (dated by TCRdb to about 2019). No antigens are known for them. For about six days, cells in the mixed lymphocyte reaction were kept in coculture at 37 degrees C. Libraries were made using the immunoSEQ multiplex PCR assay. Entries here come from immuneACCESS through TCRdb and include only in-frame sequences with V and J called. Some clones fail to appear in such tables; in the studies checked, an unresolved V gene covers under half of the shortfall, and the cause of the remainder is unknown. This sample gives 20,000 or so clones in total; about 45% of them show up just once. 6% to 6.5% of the sample belongs to the ten largest clones. Sequenced sample: CFSE-low (dividing) CD4+ T cells sorted from an allogeneic mixed lymphocyte reaction. The receptor source for this set is a human donor in good health; the cells came from an allogeneic mixed lymphocyte reaction. Some clones in this sample may be carry-over from other donors' samples.

This clone was recorded a few times. V usage is TRBV6-1 and J usage is TRBJ1-2, with D perhaps TRBD1 (6 bases). The CDR3 runs 14 residues. Per the germline V gene, CDR1 is MNHNS and CDR2 is SASEGT. Trimming cost V 5 bases and J 3 bases, with 13 bases left between them. In DNA, the CDR3 is TGTGCCAGCAGTTTCAGGGGTCTGGACTATGGCTACACCTTC. It translates to CASSFRGLDYGYTF.

The chain joins TRBV29-1 to TRBJ1-5; D is possibly TRBD1 (5 bases). Germline V CDR1 and CDR2: SQVTM, ANQGSEA. CDR3 length equals 13 residues. Trimming took off 7 bases at V and 2 bases at J, with 12 bases between the two ends. CDR3 DNA: TGCAGCGCCGAAGGGGTTGGCAATCAGCCCCAGCATTTT. Its translation: CSAEGVGNQPQHF.

This clone was detected a few times. The chain is built from TRBV6-1 and TRBJ1-5; D perhaps matches TRBD1 (5 bases). This CDR3 comprises 15 residues. Trimming left V 7 bases short and J 4 bases short, with 17 bases between. Germline CDR1 reads MNHNS; CDR2 reads SASEGT. The CDR3 reads CASNSGGTHNQPQHF. For the CDR3, the DNA is TGTGCCAGCAACAGCGGAGGGACTCATAATCAGCCCCAGCATTTT.

This clone was counted ten times or more. J is TRBJ1-2 and V is TRBV7-2; D perhaps matches TRBD1 (5 bases). The germline V and J ends were trimmed by 2 bases and 0 bases, with 13 bases remaining between them. This CDR3 is built from 16 residues. Germline V gene data show CDR1 as SGHTA and CDR2 as FQGNSA. The CDR3 loop is CASSLRPGQANYGYTF. For the CDR3, the DNA is TGTGCCAGCAGCTTAAGGCCAGGGCAAGCTAACTATGGCTACACCTTC. The complete variable domain, with remaining parts taken from reference TRBV7-2 and TRBJ1-2, reads GAGVSQSPSNKVTEKGKDVELRCDPISGHTALYWYRQSLGQGLEFLIYFQGNSAPDKSGLPSDRFSAERTGGSVSTLTIQRTQQEDSAVYLCASSLRPGQANYGYTFGSGTRLTVV.

The V and J genes are TRBV5-1 and TRBJ1-3; D gene ambiguous. The CDR3 has 14 residues. Trimming took off 1 base at V and 0 bases at J, with 5 bases between the two ends. The germline V gene encodes CDR1 SGHRS and CDR2 YFSETQ. The CDR3 DNA reads as TGCGCCAGCAGCTTGCGGAACTCTGGAAACACCATATATTTT. It specifies CASSLRNSGNTIYF.

As to this clone: A junction end diverges from the germline sequence, so it may reflect a read error. This sequence joins TRBV7-7 and TRBJ2-3; D call uncertain. CDR1 is SSHAT, CDR2 FNYEAQ, per germline (reference sequence). The CDR3 has 14 amino acids. CDR3 protein: CASSSPIATDTQYF. The DNA of the CDR3 is TGTGCTAGCAGCTCCCCTATAGCTACAGATACGCAGTATTTT.

The chain couples TRBV5-1 to TRBJ1-5; TRBD1 might be the D (6 bases). The CDR3 sequence is 15 residues long. CDR1 and CDR2 from the germline V gene are SGHRS and YFSETQ. V dropped 0 bases and J dropped 4 bases, with 11 bases sitting between them. The CDR3 DNA follows: TGCGCCAGCAGCTTGGGGACAGCTTCTAATCAGCCCCAGCATTTT. It is translated as CASSLGTASNQPQHF.

In this sample, this clone is medium-sized (0.01 to 0.1%). The V call is TRBV4-1, the J call TRBJ1-6; 8 bases fit TRBD1. V gave up 0 bases and J gave up 9 bases; unmatched junction bases: 7. This CDR3 is 16 amino acids long. Germline CDR1 is MGHRA and CDR2 is YSYEKL. The CDR3 nucleotides are TGCGCCAGCAGCCAAGAGACGGGACAGGTCGGTTCACCCCTCCACTTT. It is translated as CASSQETGQVGSPLHF.

This chain connects TRBV19 to TRBJ1-3, with 7 bases identical to TRBD1. This CDR3 region has 16 residues. V was pared by 3 bases and J by 4 bases, with 9 bases of the junction left unmatched. The V gene's germline CDR1 is LNHDA and CDR2 SQIVND (reference sequence). DNA for the CDR3: TGTGCCAGTAGTATTATGACAGGGACTCCCGGAAACACCATATATTTT. This sequence encodes CASSIMTGTPGNTIYF.

The V and J genes are TRBV27 and TRBJ2-1; D is tentatively TRBD1 or TRBD2 (5 bases each). The CDR3 extends over 12 amino acids. Germline-derived CDR1 and CDR2 are MNHEY and SMNVEV (reference sequence). Deletions cut 5 bases from V and 8 bases from J, with 10 bases between. The CDR3 loop is CASSQRGHEQFF. CDR3 bases: TGTGCCAGCAGTCAACGGGGCCATGAGCAGTTCTTC.

The gene calls are TRBV6-6 and TRBJ2-7; 7 nucleotides match TRBD2. V lost 0 bases to trimming and J lost 0 bases; unmatched junction nucleotides: 2. This CDR3 is 15 amino acids long. Germline-derived CDR1 and CDR2 are MNHNY and SVGAGI (reference sequence). CDR3 residues: CASSYSRGVSYEQYF. CDR3 nucleotides: TGTGCCAGCAGTTACTCACGGGGGGTCTCCTACGAGCAGTACTTC.